These 15 T cell receptor beta chains came from one sample sequenced in a study of PD-1 blockade in classical Hodgkin lymphoma. As to time point: cycle 4 day 1 (C4D1), after five to seven weeks of nivolumab. Each and every patient relapsed after autologous stem cell transplantation, and patients got differing brentuximab vedotin exposure. Applied to thawed PBMCs, magnetic negative selection was the method used to isolate CD8+ T cells. TCRdb keeps only in-frame clones here, not all; method: immunoSEQ multiplex PCR. The sample records about 20,000 clones, more than 75% being singletons. This material consisted of CD8+ T cells from blood, taken before the fourth cycle of nivolumab. Source of these receptors: a human donor with classical Hodgkin lymphoma.

This sequence joins TRBV13 and TRBJ1-2, with unresolved D. Between the trimmed V and J ends, which lost 0 bases and 3 bases, there was a span of 11 bases. Per the germline V gene, CDR1 is PRHDT and CDR2 is FYEKMQ (reference sequence). This CDR3 region has 15 residues. The CDR3 sequence: CASSLGGIRHYGYTF. CDR3 nucleotide sequence: TGTGCCAGCAGCTTAGGAGGAATCAGGCACTATGGCTACACCTTC.

The chain employs TRBV9 and TRBJ1-1; D not resolved. The CDR3 loop spans 14 amino acids. Germline V gene lookup returns CDR1 SGDLS and CDR2 YYNGEE. Trimming shortened V by 3 bases and J by 0 bases, and 9 bases separated the two germline ends. Here the CDR3 reads CASSEYPVNTEAFF. The CDR3 DNA reads as TGTGCCAGCAGCGAGTACCCAGTGAACACTGAAGCTTTCTTT.

The V and J genes are TRBV11-3 and TRBJ2-1, with D perhaps TRBD1 (6 bases). Germline V gene lookup returns CDR1 SGHNT and CDR2 YENEEA. V lost 5 bases and J lost 6, with 11 bases in between. The CDR3 totals 13 residues. This chain's CDR3 is CASSQLGGNEQFF. For the CDR3, the DNA is TGTGCCAGCAGCCAACTAGGGGGCAATGAGCAGTTCTTC.

The J gene is TRBJ1-2, the V gene TRBV9; no reliable D call. Germline-derived CDR1 and CDR2 are SGDLS and YYNGEE. This CDR3 has 15 amino acids. Trimming removed 3 bases at V and 0 bases at J, with 12 bases between. CDR3 region: CASSDHSASNYGYTF. CDR3 nucleotide sequence: TGTGCCAGCAGCGATCACAGCGCCTCTAACTATGGCTACACCTTC.

This clone came up a few times. This rearrangement joins TRBV11-2 to TRBJ1-6, with TRBD1 matching over 9 bases. The junction had 6 bases not matched to a gene; V was cut back by 1 base and J by 17 bases. This CDR3 is built from 13 residues. Germline values: CDR1 SGHAT, CDR2 FQNNGV. DNA of the CDR3: TGTGCCAGCAGCTTAGTAAGGGACAGGGTAGTCCACTTT. Amino acids: CASSLVRDRVVHF.

The V gene is TRBV7-8, the J gene TRBJ1-2; 7 bases align to TRBD1. The CDR3 length is 17 residues. Germline CDR1 and CDR2: SGHVS and FQNEAQ. Germline trimming cut 4 bases from V and 6 bases from J; bases unmatched to any gene: 17. CDR3 nucleotides: TGTGCCAGCAGCTCGGGGGGATCCCCTACAGGGGCGGATGGCTACACCTTC. It encodes CASSSGGSPTGADGYTF.

V is TRBV29-1 and J is TRBJ2-5; TRBD2 matches at 8 bases. The V and J ends lost 3 bases and 1 base, in that order; junction bases with no gene match: 13. CDR1 is SQVTM and CDR2 is ANQGSEA in the germline V gene. This CDR3 has 17 residues. CDR3 sequence reads: CSVDGLAGRESQETQYF. DNA of the CDR3: TGCAGCGTTGATGGGCTAGCGGGCAGAGAGAGCCAAGAGACCCAGTACTTC.

This clone has more than one count but fewer than ten. This chain links TRBV7-9 with TRBJ1-2; D uncertain. CDR3 length: 14 amino acids. CDR1 and CDR2 (germline): SEHNR, FQNEAQ (reference sequence). The ends were cut back, 5 bases at V and 2 bases at J, with 12 bases in the middle. DNA for the CDR3: TGTGCCAGCAGCCAAACTACGGAGAACTATGGCTACACCTTC. It is translated as CASSQTTENYGYTF. Looking up the rest from reference TRBV7-9 and TRBJ1-2 gives the full variable domain: DTGVSQNPRHKITKRGQNVTFRCDPISEHNRLYWYRQTLGQGPEFLTYFQNEAQLEKSRLLSDRFSAERPKGSFSTLEIQRTEQGDSAMYLCASSQTTENYGYTFGSGTRLTVV.

The rearrangement links TRBV6-5 to TRBJ2-7; 10 bases agree with TRBD1. V was clipped by 6 bases and J by 0 bases; unmatched bases: 5. Germline CDR1 and CDR2: MNHEY and SVGAGI. The CDR3 is 15 residues long. The CDR3 nucleotides read TGTGCCAGCAGACCGACAGGGGGCCCCTCCTACGAGCAGTACTTC. As protein: CASRPTGGPSYEQYF.

The chain combines TRBV29-1 with TRBJ2-7; D tentatively reads TRBD1 or TRBD2 (6 bases each). The germline V gene has CDR1 SQVTM and CDR2 ANQGSEA. The CDR3 consists of 12 residues. Trimming cost V 3 bases and J 6 bases, with 12 bases left between them. The CDR3 DNA follows: TGCAGCGTTGATTTGGAGGGGGGCGAGCAGTACTTC. As protein: CSVDLEGGEQYF.

The chain is built from TRBV29-1 and TRBJ2-3; TRBD2 is a possible D gene (6 bases). The V and J ends lost 7 bases and 0 bases respectively, with 8 bases between them. The CDR3 extends over 12 amino acids. The germline V gene encodes CDR1 SQVTM and CDR2 ANQGSEA. CDR3 DNA sequence: TGCAGCGGGGAGGACAGCACAGATACGCAGTATTTT. This sequence encodes CSGEDSTDTQYF.

This chain joins TRBV15 and TRBJ2-1, with D unresolved. V shed 0 bases and J shed 4 bases, with 13 bases lying between them. The CDR3 has 16 amino acids. Germline values: CDR1 LNHNV, CDR2 YYDKDF (reference sequence). The DNA for the CDR3 is TGTGCCACCAGCAGAGATGGGCAGTATACGTACAATGAGCAGTTCTTC. This translates into CATSRDGQYTYNEQFF.

The chain employs TRBV4-2 and TRBJ2-2; D ambiguous. CDR1 and CDR2 from the germline V gene are LGHNA and YNFKEQ. The CDR3 sequence is 15 residues long. V was pared by 0 bases and J by 6 bases, with 11 bases between. The CDR3 bases are TGTGCCAGCAGCCAAGAGGTTTACTCGGCCGGGGAGCTGTTTTTT. This codes for CASSQEVYSAGELFF.

This chain joins TRBV7-6 and TRBJ2-7, with TRBD1 matching 9 bases. Trimming cost V 1 base and J 7 bases; bases outside gene matches: 8. Germline lookup yields CDR1 SGHVS and CDR2 FNYEAQ. The CDR3 sequence is 15 residues long. The DNA for the CDR3 is TGTGCCAGCAGCTTAGGGGACAGGGCTAGGGAGGAGCAGTACTTC. Protein sequence: CASSLGDRAREEQYF.

This sequence joins TRBV10-1 and TRBJ2-1; no reliable D call. Trimming took 6 bases from V and 8 from J, leaving 14 bases between them. This CDR3 has 13 residues. The germline V gene encodes CDR1 WNHNN and CDR2 SYGVQD (reference sequence). CDR3 nucleotide sequence: TGCGCCAGCAGCGACGAAGGGTTCCATGAGCAGTTCTTC. Its protein product is CASSDEGFHEQFF.